Listed below are T cell receptor beta chains from one sample, sequenced in a study of beta chain features in type 1 diabetes. Only in-frame clones appear in the TCRdb table, and some are missing; sequencing was by immunoSEQ multiplex PCR. The table records 300,000 to 400,000 clones, around 10% of them present only once. Sequenced sample: naive CD4+ T cells from blood. The receptors were sampled from a woman aged 25 to 39 in good health. Both conserved end residues are part of each CDR3. The D gene is left open where the match is weak. Some rows have no size entry. The others give once, few or many, or a class for an expanded clone.

clone_size	d_call	v_call	j_call	cdr3_nt	cdr3_aa
few	NA	TRBV6-4	TRBJ1-2	TGTGCCAGCAGTGACATTGGGGGCTTTGGCTACACCTTC	CASSDIGGFGYTF
NA	NA	TRBV7-2	TRBJ1-1	TGTGCCAGCAGCTTAGTGACTCGGACAGTACAAGGTGAAGCTTTCTTT	CASSLVTRTVQGEAFF
few	NA	TRBV27	TRBJ2-7	TGTGCCAGCACCGAGACAGCCTTAGGGAACTACGAGCAGTACTTC	CASTETALGNYEQYF
NA	TRBD2	TRBV7-3	TRBJ2-1	TGTGCCAGCAGTCCGTCGACTAGCGGGTTATACAATGAGCAGTTCTTC	CASSPSTSGLYNEQFF
NA	TRBD2	TRBV10-3	TRBJ2-5	TGTGCCATCAGTGAAACGACTAGCGGGAGGGCCCCAGAGACCCAGTACTTC	CAISETTSGRAPETQYF
NA	TRBD2	TRBV6-1	TRBJ2-7	TGTGCCAGCAGTGAAGGACTAGCGGGAGTGCGCGAGCAGTACTTC	CASSEGLAGVREQYF
few	TRBD2	TRBV14	TRBJ2-7	TGTGCCAGCAGCCCTAGCGGGCTGACCTACGAGCAGTACTTC	CASSPSGLTYEQYF
few	TRBD1	TRBV15	TRBJ2-5	TGTGCCACCAGCAGAGGGTCAGGGGGCCAAGAGACCCAGTACTTC	CATSRGSGGQETQYF
few	NA	TRBV7-9	TRBJ2-7	TGTGCCAGCGGGCGGACTGGGCAAAAGAACGAGCAGTACTTC	CASGRTGQKNEQYF
few	NA	TRBV18	TRBJ2-1	TGTGCCAGCTCACGACAGTCCTCGGGTAATGAGCAGTTCTTC	CASSRQSSGNEQFF
NA	TRBD1	TRBV18	TRBJ2-3	TGTGCCAGCTCACCATCCAGGGGGCAGACAGATACGCAGTATTTT	CASSPSRGQTDTQYF
few	TRBD2	TRBV5-6	TRBJ2-7	TGTGCCAGCAGCTTGGGACTAGCGGGAAGCGAGCAGTACTTC	CASSLGLAGSEQYF
NA	TRBD1	TRBV29-1	TRBJ1-1	TGCAGCGTTGAACGTCAGGGGGCCACTGAAGCTTTCTTT	CSVERQGATEAFF
few	TRBD2	TRBV7-2	TRBJ2-2	TGTGCCAGCAGCTTAGCCATTCTAGCGGGAGCAGGAGCCGGGGAGCTGTTTTTT	CASSLAILAGAGAGELFF
NA	TRBD1	TRBV19	TRBJ1-1	TGTGCCAGTAGTGCGGACAGGGGGAACACTGAAGCTTTCTTT	CASSADRGNTEAFF
NA	NA	TRBV19	TRBJ2-6	TGTGCCAGTACCCCACAGAGCTCTGGGGCCAACGTCCTGACTTTC	CASTPQSSGANVLTF